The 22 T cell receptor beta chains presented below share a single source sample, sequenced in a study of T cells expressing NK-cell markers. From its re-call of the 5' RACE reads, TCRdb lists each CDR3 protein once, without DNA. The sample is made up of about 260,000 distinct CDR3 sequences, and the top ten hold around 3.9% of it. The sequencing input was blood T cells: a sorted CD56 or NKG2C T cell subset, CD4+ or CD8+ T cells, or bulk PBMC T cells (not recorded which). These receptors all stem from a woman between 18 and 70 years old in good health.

CDR3 sequence reads: CAISESGGSEQFF. The chain combines TRBV10-3 with TRBJ2-1; without DNA, the TCRdb call of TRBD1 cannot be checked. Germline V gene lookup returns CDR1 ENHRY and CDR2 SYGVKD. CDR3 length: 13 amino acids.

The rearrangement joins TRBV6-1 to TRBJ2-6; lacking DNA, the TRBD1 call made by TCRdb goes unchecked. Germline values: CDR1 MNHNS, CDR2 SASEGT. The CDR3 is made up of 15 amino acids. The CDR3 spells CASRTVGGGGNVLTF.

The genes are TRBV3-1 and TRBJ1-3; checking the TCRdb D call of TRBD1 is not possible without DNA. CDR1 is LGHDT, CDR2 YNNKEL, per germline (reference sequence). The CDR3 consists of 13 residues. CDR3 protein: CASSRGTPDTIYF.

CDR3 region: CASSLASGTYNEQFF. The genes are TRBV7-2 and TRBJ2-1. This CDR3 spans 15 amino acids. Germline V lookup: CDR1 SGHTA, CDR2 FQGNSA.

The CDR3 loop is CASSSGGGPQHF. The V call is TRBV5-6, the J call TRBJ1-5; TCRdb outputs TRBD1, but without DNA this stays unchecked. The CDR3 totals 12 residues. Germline V gene sequence: CDR1 SGHDT, CDR2 YYEEEE.

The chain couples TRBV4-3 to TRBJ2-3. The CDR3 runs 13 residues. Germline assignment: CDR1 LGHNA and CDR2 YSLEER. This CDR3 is CASSHDWTSTQYF.

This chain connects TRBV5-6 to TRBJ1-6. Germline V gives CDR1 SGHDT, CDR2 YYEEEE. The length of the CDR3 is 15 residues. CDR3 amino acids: CASSPLGTDNSPLHF. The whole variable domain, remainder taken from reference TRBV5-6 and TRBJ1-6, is DAGVTQSPTHLIKTRGQQVTLRCSPKSGHDTVSWYQQALGQGPQFIFQYYEEEERQRGNFPDRFSGHQFPNYSSELNVNALLLGDSALYLCASSPLGTDNSPLHFGNGTRLTVT.

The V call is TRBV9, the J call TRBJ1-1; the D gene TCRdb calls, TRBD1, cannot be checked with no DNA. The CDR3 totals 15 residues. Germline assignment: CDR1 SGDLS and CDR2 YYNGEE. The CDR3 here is CASSGQGAGSTEAFF. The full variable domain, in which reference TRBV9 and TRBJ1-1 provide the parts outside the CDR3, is DSGVTQTPKHLITATGQRVTLRCSPRSGDLSVYWYQQSLDQGLQFLIQYYNGEERAKGNILERFSAQQFPDLHSELNLSSLELGDSALYFCASSGQGAGSTEAFFGQGTRLTVV.

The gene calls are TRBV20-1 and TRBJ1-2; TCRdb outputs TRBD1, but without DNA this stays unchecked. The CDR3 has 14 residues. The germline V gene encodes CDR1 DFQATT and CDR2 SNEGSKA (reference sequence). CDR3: CSAAPAGSRNGYTF.

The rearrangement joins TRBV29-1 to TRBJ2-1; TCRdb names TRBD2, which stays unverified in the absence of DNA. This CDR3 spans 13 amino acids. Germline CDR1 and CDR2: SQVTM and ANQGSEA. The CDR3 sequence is CSVGSSGYNEQFF.

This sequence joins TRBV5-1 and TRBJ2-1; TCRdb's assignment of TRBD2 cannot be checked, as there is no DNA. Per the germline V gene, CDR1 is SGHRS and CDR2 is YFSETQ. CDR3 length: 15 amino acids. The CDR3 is CASSPTLGGYNEQFF.

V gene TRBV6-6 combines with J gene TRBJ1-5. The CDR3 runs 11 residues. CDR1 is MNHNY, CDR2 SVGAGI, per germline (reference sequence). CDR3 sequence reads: CASSYDQPQHF.

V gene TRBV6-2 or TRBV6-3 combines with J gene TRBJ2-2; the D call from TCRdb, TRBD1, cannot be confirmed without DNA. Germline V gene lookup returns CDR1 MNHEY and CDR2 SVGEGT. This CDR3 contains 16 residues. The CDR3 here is CASSPRTGMNTGELFF.

The CDR3 region is CASSHRDRNTEAFF. The chain has TRBV4-2 and TRBJ1-1; the TCRdb D gene call, TRBD1, has no DNA to confirm it. This CDR3 is 14 amino acids long. Germline loops: CDR1 LGHNA, CDR2 YNFKEQ.

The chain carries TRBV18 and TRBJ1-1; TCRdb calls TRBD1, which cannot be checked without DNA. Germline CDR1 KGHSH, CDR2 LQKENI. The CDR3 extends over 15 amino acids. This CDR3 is CASSPDGTAHIKAFF. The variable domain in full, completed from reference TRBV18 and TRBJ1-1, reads NAGVMQNPRHLVRRRGQEARLRCSPMKGHSHVYWYRQLPEEGLKFMVYLQKENIIDESGMPKERFSAEFPKEGPSILRIQQVVRGDSAAYFCASSPDGTAHIKAFFGQGTRLTVV.

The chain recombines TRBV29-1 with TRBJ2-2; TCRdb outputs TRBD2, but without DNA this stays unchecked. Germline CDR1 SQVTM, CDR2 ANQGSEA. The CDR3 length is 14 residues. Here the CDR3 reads CSVRPRGNTGELFF.

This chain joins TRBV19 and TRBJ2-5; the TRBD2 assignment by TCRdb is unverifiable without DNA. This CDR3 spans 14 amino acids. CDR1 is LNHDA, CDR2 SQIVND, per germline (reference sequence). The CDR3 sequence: CASSIGANGETQYF.

This CDR3 reads CASSAFHRAIGTNYGYTF. The chain combines TRBV27 with TRBJ1-2; TCRdb reports TRBD1, a call that lacks DNA to check it against. This CDR3 is 18 amino acids long. The germline V gene encodes CDR1 MNHEY and CDR2 SMNVEV (reference sequence).

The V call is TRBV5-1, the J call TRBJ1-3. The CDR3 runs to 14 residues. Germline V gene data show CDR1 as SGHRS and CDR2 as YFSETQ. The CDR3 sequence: CASTLDSSGNTIYF.

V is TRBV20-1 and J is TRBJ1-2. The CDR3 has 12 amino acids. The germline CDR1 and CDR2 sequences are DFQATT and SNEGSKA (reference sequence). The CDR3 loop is CSARDERDGYTF.

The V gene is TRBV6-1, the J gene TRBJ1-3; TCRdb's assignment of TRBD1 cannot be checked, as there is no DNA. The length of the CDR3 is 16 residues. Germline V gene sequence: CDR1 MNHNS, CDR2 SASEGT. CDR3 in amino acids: CASSTKTGSTGNTIYF.

The CDR3 spells CASSPDRALNEKLFF. J is TRBJ1-4 and V is TRBV5-1; TCRdb designates TRBD1, a call that cannot be tested without DNA. The CDR3 sequence is 15 residues long. Germline CDR1 reads SGHRS; CDR2 reads YFSETQ.